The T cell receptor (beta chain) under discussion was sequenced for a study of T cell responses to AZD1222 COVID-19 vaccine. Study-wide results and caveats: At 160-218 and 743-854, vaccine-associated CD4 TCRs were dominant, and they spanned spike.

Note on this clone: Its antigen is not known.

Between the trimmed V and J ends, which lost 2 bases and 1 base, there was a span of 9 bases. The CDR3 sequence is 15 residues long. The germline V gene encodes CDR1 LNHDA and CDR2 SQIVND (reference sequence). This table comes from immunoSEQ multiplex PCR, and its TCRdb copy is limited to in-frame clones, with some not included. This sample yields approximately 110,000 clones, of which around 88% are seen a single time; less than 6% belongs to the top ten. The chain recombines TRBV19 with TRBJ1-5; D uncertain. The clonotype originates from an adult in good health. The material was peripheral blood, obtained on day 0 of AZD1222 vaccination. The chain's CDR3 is CASSISLGSNQPQHF. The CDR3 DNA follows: TGTGCCAGTAGTATATCCCTCGGGAGCAATCAGCCCCAGCATTTT. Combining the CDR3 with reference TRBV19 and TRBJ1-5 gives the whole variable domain DGGITQSPKYLFRKEGQNVTLSCEQNLNHDAMYWYRQDPGQGLRLIYYSQIVNDFQKGDIAEGYSVSREKKESFPLTVTSAQKNPTAFYLCASSISLGSNQPQHFGDGTRLSIL.